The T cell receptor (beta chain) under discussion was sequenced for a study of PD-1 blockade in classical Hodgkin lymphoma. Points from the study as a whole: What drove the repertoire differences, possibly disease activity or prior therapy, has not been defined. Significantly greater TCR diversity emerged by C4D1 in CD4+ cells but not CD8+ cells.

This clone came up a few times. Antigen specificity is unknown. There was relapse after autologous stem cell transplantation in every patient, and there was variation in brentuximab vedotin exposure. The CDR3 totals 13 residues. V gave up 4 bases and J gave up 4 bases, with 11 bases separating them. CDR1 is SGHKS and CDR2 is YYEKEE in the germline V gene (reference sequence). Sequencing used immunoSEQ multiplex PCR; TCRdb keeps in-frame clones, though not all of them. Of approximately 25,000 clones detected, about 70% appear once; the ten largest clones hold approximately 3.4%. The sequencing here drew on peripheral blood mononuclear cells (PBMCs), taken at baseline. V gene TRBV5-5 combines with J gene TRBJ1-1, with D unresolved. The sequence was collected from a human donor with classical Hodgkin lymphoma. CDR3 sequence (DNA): TGTGCCAGCAGCCCCCCCCGGGCCACTGAAGCTTTCTTT. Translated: CASSPPRATEAFF.